The 18 T cell receptor beta chains presented below share a single source sample, sequenced in a study of blood T cell repertoires in COVID-19. Data came from immunoSEQ multiplex PCR; TCRdb stores just in-frame clones and leaves some out. Among 400,000 to 550,000 clones listed, roughly 87% were seen once. Sequencing was done on a sample of PBMCs or T cells enriched from blood (not recorded which). The receptors derive from a woman aged 18-30 years with acute COVID-19.

CDR3 sequence (DNA): TGTGCCAGTAGGGATAGACTAGTCGGCTTCGATGAGCAGTTCTTC. This codes for CASRDRLVGFDEQFF. This chain joins TRBV19 and TRBJ2-1; weak D call: TRBD2 (6 bases). Trimming took 6 bases from V and 8 from J, leaving 20 bases between them. This CDR3 has 15 residues. Germline CDR1 is LNHDA and CDR2 is SQIVND (reference sequence).

The chain is built from TRBV5-1 and TRBJ2-2, with unresolved D. CDR1 is SGHRS, CDR2 YFSETQ, per germline. Trimming shortened V by 0 bases and J by 4 bases, and 10 bases separated the two germline ends. The CDR3 has 15 residues. The CDR3 loop reads CASSLEMERTGELFF. CDR3 nucleotide sequence: TGCGCCAGCAGCTTGGAAATGGAGCGCACCGGGGAGCTGTTTTTT.

The J gene is TRBJ1-2, the V gene TRBV27, with TRBD1 matching 7 bases. V was pared by 7 bases and J by 0 bases, with 5 bases of the junction left unmatched. This CDR3 region has 14 residues. Germline V gene data show CDR1 as MNHEY and CDR2 as SMNVEV (reference sequence). This CDR3 is CASKKTGSNYGYTF. CDR3 in DNA: TGTGCCAGCAAAAAGACAGGGTCTAACTATGGCTACACCTTC.

The chain links TRBV5-4 to TRBJ2-7; TRBD1 matches 8 bases. Per germline, CDR1 SGHNT and CDR2 YYREEE (reference sequence). Unmatched junction bases numbered 8, after V lost 9 bases and J lost 6 bases. This CDR3 spans 12 amino acids. The CDR3 nucleotides read TGTGCCATCGGGACAGGATCTACCGAGCAGTACTTC. It translates to CAIGTGSTEQYF. Filled out from reference TRBV5-4 and TRBJ2-7, the complete variable domain reads ETGVTQSPTHLIKTRGQQVTLRCSSQSGHNTVSWYQQALGQGPQFIFQYYREEENGRGNFPPRFSGLQFPNYSSELNVNALELDDSALYLCAIGTGSTEQYFGPGTRLTVT.

The chain links TRBV3-1 (or the pseudogene TRBV3-2) to TRBJ1-6; D remains ambiguous. The V gene's germline CDR1 is LGHDT and CDR2 YNNKEL (reference sequence). The V end was cut by 0 bases, the J end by 10 bases, with 7 bases between. The CDR3 length is 13 residues. The CDR3 region has the DNA TGTGCCAGCAGCCAAGAATTCCGGTCACCCCTCCACTTT. This gives the protein CASSQEFRSPLHF.

The chain recombines TRBV6-5 with TRBJ2-7; 7 bases line up with TRBD1. J lost 0 bases, V lost 2 bases, and 7 bases had no gene match. This CDR3 has 16 amino acids. Germline V lookup: CDR1 MNHEY, CDR2 SVGAGI. The DNA of the CDR3 is TGTGCCAGCAGTTACGACGGACAGGCGAGCTCCTACGAGCAGTACTTC. Its translation is CASSYDGQASSYEQYF.

The V gene is TRBV30, the J gene TRBJ2-7, with 9 bases identical to TRBD1. CDR3 length: 14 residues. Germline V gene data show CDR1 as GTSNPN and CDR2 as SVGIG (reference sequence). V was clipped by 0 bases and J by 6 bases; unmatched bases: 6. The CDR3 here is CAWSVTGGWREQYF. CDR3 nucleotide sequence: TGTGCCTGGAGTGTGACAGGGGGATGGCGCGAGCAGTACTTC.

The J gene is TRBJ2-3, the V gene TRBV18, with D possibly being TRBD1 (5 bases). V was cut by 6 bases and J by 3 bases, with 19 bases left in between. Germline V gives CDR1 KGHSH, CDR2 LQKENI. The CDR3 runs 16 residues. The CDR3 DNA is TGTGCCAGCTCCAAACAGGATTTGGAAGTTACAGATACGCAGTATTTT. It yields the protein CASSKQDLEVTDTQYF.

CDR3: CASSGGLADNYEQYF. The CDR3 bases are TGTGCCAGCAGCGGGGGACTAGCGGATAACTACGAGCAGTACTTC. The gene calls are TRBV9 and TRBJ2-7, with 11 bases aligning to TRBD2. The CDR3 contains 15 residues. The ends lost 3 bases at V and 3 bases at J; junction bases unmatched: 5. Germline V CDR1 and CDR2: SGDLS, YYNGEE. The whole variable domain, filled in from reference TRBV9 and TRBJ2-7, reads DSGVTQTPKHLITATGQRVTLRCSPRSGDLSVYWYQQSLDQGLQFLIQYYNGEERAKGNILERFSAQQFPDLHSELNLSSLELGDSALYFCASSGGLADNYEQYFGPGTRLTVT.

This chain joins TRBV5-6 and TRBJ2-5, with 8 bases matching TRBD1. The CDR3 is 15 amino acids. Germline V gene sequence: CDR1 SGHDT, CDR2 YYEEEE. With V trimmed by 4 bases and J by 5 bases, 10 bases remained unmatched. The CDR3 protein is CASSRDGTGGETQYF. CDR3 in DNA: TGTGCCAGCAGCCGGGACGGGACAGGAGGGGAGACCCAGTACTTC.

The rearrangement uses TRBV5-8 and TRBJ2-5; weak D call: TRBD2 (6 bases). The CDR3 has 16 residues. Trimming removed 4 bases from V and 5 bases from J, with 21 bases in between. Germline V gives CDR1 SGHTS, CDR2 YDEGEE. DNA for the CDR3: TGTGCCAGCAGCCGGCGGAGGGAAGGATTCGGGGAGACCCAGTACTTC. Protein product: CASSRRREGFGETQYF.

A note on this clone: A read error may produce the germline difference seen at one junction end. The sample carries other DNA sequences with the same CDR3. The chain has TRBV6-5 and TRBJ1-5, with 7 bases that match TRBD1. Per germline, CDR1 MNHEY and CDR2 SVGAGI. The CDR3 contains 15 residues. CDR3 in amino acids: CASSYSRQGNQPQHF. The DNA for the CDR3 is TGTGCCAGCAGTTATTCACGACAGGGCAACCAGCCCCAGCATTTT.

Note on this clone: The sample holds other DNA sequences that translate to the same CDR3. The chain recombines TRBV10-3 with TRBJ2-7, with D maybe TRBD1 (5 bases). V was trimmed by 6 bases and J by 0 bases, leaving 9 bases between them. Looked up from germline, CDR1 is ENHRY and CDR2 is SYGVKD. CDR3 length equals 13 residues. The CDR3 bases are TGTGCCATCAGGGCAGACAGCTCCTACGAGCAGTACTTC. It is translated as CAIRADSSYEQYF.

The chain carries TRBV7-9 and TRBJ2-7; a weak D match, TRBD2 (6 bases). The CDR3 contains 15 residues. Germline-derived CDR1 and CDR2 are SEHNR and FQNEAQ (reference sequence). Trimming took off 5 bases at V and 4 bases at J, with 18 bases between the two ends. CDR3 sequence reads: CASSPFGGRGYEQYF. The DNA of the CDR3 is TGTGCCAGCAGCCCTTTTGGGGGGAGAGGTTACGAGCAGTACTTC. The full variable domain, its missing parts supplied by reference TRBV7-9 and TRBJ2-7, is DTGVSQNPRHKITKRGQNVTFRCDPISEHNRLYWYRQTLGQGPEFLTYFQNEAQLEKSRLLSDRFSAERPKGSFSTLEIQRTEQGDSAMYLCASSPFGGRGYEQYFGPGTRLTVT.

The V call is TRBV29-1, the J call TRBJ2-2, with TRBD2 matching 13 bases. Germline CDR1 reads SQVTM; CDR2 reads ANQGSEA. This CDR3 contains 15 residues. V dropped 6 bases and J dropped 5; count of bases not matched to a gene: 6. The CDR3 bases are TGCAGCGTCCGGACTAGCGGGAGCGCGACCGGGGAGCTGTTTTTT. Translated, it gives CSVRTSGSATGELFF.

For the CDR3, the DNA is TGCGCCAGCAGCTTGGCCGGGGAGGGGAACTATGGCTACACCTTC. Translated, it gives CASSLAGEGNYGYTF. The V gene is TRBV5-1, the J gene TRBJ1-2; the D gene is possibly TRBD1 (5 bases). Looked up from germline, CDR1 is SGHRS and CDR2 is YFSETQ. The ends were cut back, 0 bases at V and 2 bases at J, with 11 bases in the middle. There are 15 residues in the CDR3.

CDR3 residues: CASSIDSKRGETQYF. The CDR3 nucleotides are TGTGCCAGTAGTATAGATTCTAAGCGGGGAGAGACCCAGTACTTC. The genes are TRBV19 and TRBJ2-5; TRBD2 agrees at 7 bases. CDR3 size: 15 residues. The V and J ends lost 0 bases and 4 bases, in that order; junction bases with no gene match: 5. CDR1 and CDR2 from the germline V gene are LNHDA and SQIVND (reference sequence).

V is TRBV7-9 and J is TRBJ2-7, with 10 bases that match TRBD1. The CDR3 totals 14 residues. Trimming took 5 bases from V and 5 from J; bases not matched to a gene: 6. The germline V gene encodes CDR1 SEHNR and CDR2 FQNEAQ (reference sequence). The CDR3 DNA sequence: TGTGCCAGCAGCCCCAGACAGGGGGCGCACGAGCAGTACTTC. Translating it yields CASSPRQGAHEQYF.